The present entry profiles one T cell receptor beta chain with its context. The antigen is unknown. This specimen comes from a study of cytomegalovirus exposure and HLA in healthy donors. In the PCR, 60 Vbeta and 13 Jbeta primers were used. TCRdb's table, derived via immunoSEQ multiplex PCR, lists solely in-frame clones and lacks some. Of approximately 140,000 clones in the sample, 60% to 85% were seen once. The junction had 4 bases not matched to a gene; V was cut back by 0 bases and J by 9 bases. The CDR3 length is 14 residues. The germline CDR1 and CDR2 sequences are SGHRS and YFSETQ. Study results and limitations: Later examination showed HLA-associated TCR beta chains had greater clonal expansion than equally common others. HLA restriction was apparent for most CMV-associated TCR beta chains in a later analysis. Sequences of the TCR beta chain were said to predict the HLA-A and HLA-B alleles of most subjects accurately.

The chain is built from TRBV5-1 and TRBJ2-1, with 9 bases that match TRBD2. Material: PBMCs. The clonotype comes from a man in his forties in good health and CMV-seronegative. CDR3: CASSLGLAGSEQFF. In DNA, the CDR3 is TGCGCCAGCAGCTTGGGGCTAGCGGGGTCTGAGCAGTTCTTC.